Below are 30 T cell receptor beta chains sequenced from a single sample in a study of T cells in Graves' hyperthyroidism and ophthalmopathy. From RNA transcripts, TCR beta CDR3 regions were amplified. In the first-round RT-PCR of the TCR CDR3, the HTBI primer set was used. TCRdb re-derived calls from the multiplex PCR reads in MiXCR, one entry per CDR3 protein. The data contain about 250,000 distinct CDR3 sequences, around 25% of them singletons. Source material: blood. These receptors were taken from a woman in her thirties or forties with Graves' ophthalmopathy.

There are many counts of this clonotype. The V and J genes are TRBV11-3 and TRBJ1-1; D is ambiguous. V dropped 2 bases and J dropped 0 bases, with 16 bases sitting between them. The CDR3 consists of 17 residues. The V gene's germline CDR1 is SGHNT and CDR2 YENEEA. CDR3 loop: CASSLSGSRVMNTEAFF. The DNA of the CDR3 is TGTGCCAGCAGCTTATCCGGGAGCCGGGTCATGAACACTGAAGCTTTCTTT.

This clonotype was picked up a small number of times. The V gene is TRBV20-1, the J gene TRBJ2-5, with D perhaps assigned TRBD1 or TRBD2 (5 bases each). The CDR3 runs 15 residues. V lost 0 bases, J lost 1 base, and 12 bases lay in between. CDR1 is DFQATT and CDR2 is SNEGSKA in the germline V gene (reference sequence). CDR3 region: CSARDRLGGQETQYF. The CDR3 region has the DNA TGCAGTGCTAGAGATCGTCTTGGGGGCCAAGAGACCCAGTACTTC.

This clonotype was counted only a few times. V usage is TRBV6-5 and J usage is TRBJ2-5; D ambiguous. This CDR3 region has 15 residues. V lost 0 bases, J lost 5 bases, and 13 bases lay in between. Germline CDR1 reads MNHEY; CDR2 reads SVGAGI. In DNA form, the CDR3 reads TGTGCCAGCAGTTACTCGAGTGTGGGCACGGAGACCCAGTACTTC. As protein: CASSYSSVGTETQYF.

This clonotype was counted ten times or more. The V and J genes are TRBV5-1 and TRBJ1-2; 9 bases align to TRBD1. This CDR3 has 14 residues. CDR1 and CDR2 (germline): SGHRS, YFSETQ. The V gene end was trimmed by 5 bases and the J gene end by 7 bases; junction bases not matched to a gene: 9. The CDR3, as DNA: TGCGCCAGCAGAACAGGGGGCGCGAATGGTGGCTACACCTTC. Residues: CASRTGGANGGYTF.

This clonotype was detected ten times or more. The chain recombines TRBV20-1 with TRBJ1-1; 7 positions agree with TRBD1. Germline CDR1 is DFQATT and CDR2 is SNEGSKA (reference sequence). Germline trimming cut 1 base from V and 8 bases from J; bases unmatched to any gene: 4. This CDR3 spans 12 amino acids. The CDR3 region has the DNA TGCAGTGCTAGAGGTAGACAGGGAGAAGCTTTCTTT. Translation: CSARGRQGEAFF.

This clonotype was seen only a few times. The CDR3 nucleotides read TGTGCCAGCAGAAGTAGACAGGGGTTGGAAGAGACCCAGTACTTC. Translated: CASRSRQGLEETQYF. The gene calls are TRBV6-1 and TRBJ2-5; 8 nucleotides line up with TRBD1. The junction had 9 bases not matched to a gene; V was cut back by 6 bases and J by 3 bases. The germline V gene encodes CDR1 MNHNS and CDR2 SASEGT. The CDR3 totals 15 residues.

This clonotype was found many times. One end of the junction varies from germline; a read error may be responsible. The genes are TRBV4-1 and TRBJ2-7; 9 nucleotides agree with TRBD1. The CDR3 contains 17 residues. Germline V gene lookup returns CDR1 MGHRA and CDR2 YSYEKL. CDR3 sequence: CASSKEGLGTGFDEQYF. The CDR3 DNA sequence: TGCGCCAGCAGCAAAGAGGGTCTAGGGACAGGGTTCGACGAGCAGTACTTC.

This clonotype has ten or more counts. The chain joins TRBV6-5 to TRBJ2-7; possible D gene TRBD2, 5 bases. The length of the CDR3 is 17 residues. Germline lookup yields CDR1 MNHEY and CDR2 SVGAGI. Trimming took off 2 bases at V and 0 bases at J, with 17 bases between the two ends. The CDR3 loop is CASSYGFGEASSYEQYF. The CDR3 DNA is TGTGCCAGCAGTTACGGCTTCGGGGAAGCAAGCTCCTACGAGCAGTACTTC.

This clonotype was seen ten or more times. The V call is TRBV3-1, the J call TRBJ2-2; TRBD2 matches 9 bases. The J segment lost 1 base and the V segment lost 1 base, leaving 4 bases of the junction unmatched. CDR1 is LGHDT and CDR2 is YNNKEL in the germline V gene (reference sequence). This CDR3 has 17 residues. The CDR3 loop reads CASSQGLAGLNTGELFF. The CDR3 nucleotides read TGTGCCAGCAGCCAAGGTCTAGCGGGATTGAACACCGGGGAGCTGTTTTTT.

This clonotype was detected many times. The CDR3 DNA sequence: TGTGCCAGCAGCCAAAGGGGCCAGACAGTCACTGAAGCTTTCTTT. Residues: CASSQRGQTVTEAFF. This sequence joins TRBV3-1 and TRBJ1-1; maybe TRBD1 (5 bases). Germline CDR1 reads LGHDT; CDR2 reads YNNKEL (reference sequence). CDR3 length equals 15 residues. V dropped 2 bases and J dropped 4 bases, with 14 bases sitting between them.

This clonotype was counted at least ten times. The chain uses TRBV4-1 and TRBJ2-4, with D perhaps matching TRBD1 (6 bases). The length of the CDR3 is 15 residues. V shed 4 bases and J shed 2 bases, with 12 bases lying between them. Looked up from germline, CDR1 is MGHRA and CDR2 is YSYEKL. Here the CDR3 DNA reads TGCGCCAGCAGCCCAACCGGGACATCCAAAAACATTCAGTACTTC. Its protein product is CASSPTGTSKNIQYF.

This clonotype was seen only once. Being one base from a much bigger clone, this may be a read error. This chain connects TRBV11-2 to TRBJ2-7; D is perhaps TRBD1 or TRBD2 (5 bases each). The CDR3 runs to 15 residues. Germline V gene lookup returns CDR1 SGHAT and CDR2 FQNNGV. CDR3 protein: CASSSLWGRDDEQHF. The CDR3 DNA sequence: TGTGCCAGCAGCTCCCTCTGGGGCAGGGACGACGAGCAGCACTTC.

At least ten counts were recorded for this clonotype. The chain uses TRBV12-3 or TRBV12-4 and TRBJ2-7, with a weak D call TRBD2 (5 bases). The CDR3 is 15 amino acids. V was shortened by 3 bases and J by 1 base, with 13 bases between the two germline ends. DNA of the CDR3: TGTGCCAGCAGTTTGGGGAGCGATAATTCCTACGAGCAGTACTTC. Translation: CASSLGSDNSYEQYF.

This clonotype was detected many times. The gene calls are TRBV30 and TRBJ2-2; TRBD1 is a possible D gene (5 bases). This CDR3 has 13 residues. The germline V gene has CDR1 GTSNPN and CDR2 SVGIG (reference sequence). V gave up 2 bases and J gave up 2 bases, with 6 bases separating them. CDR3 nucleotide sequence: TGTGCCTGGAGTCAGGGAAACACCGGGGAGCTGTTTTTT. Residues: CAWSQGNTGELFF.

This clonotype was seen repeatedly, ten times or more. The rearrangement joins TRBV11-2 to TRBJ2-7; D possibly uses TRBD1 or TRBD2 (5 bases each). The CDR3 loop spans 13 amino acids. The ends were cut back, 5 bases at V and 2 bases at J, with 10 bases in the middle. Per germline, CDR1 SGHAT and CDR2 FQNNGV. CDR3: CASSPGPTYEQYF. The DNA of the CDR3 is TGTGCCAGCAGCCCGGGACCCACCTACGAGCAGTACTTC.

In this sample, this clonotype turned up many times. The CDR3 DNA reads TGTGCCAGCAGTTACGACCCGGGCTCAAACTATGGCTACACCTTC. Translation: CASSYDPGSNYGYTF. The chain links TRBV6-5 to TRBJ1-2; D gene unclear. Looked up from germline, CDR1 is MNHEY and CDR2 is SVGAGI. The length of the CDR3 is 15 residues. Trimming pared 2 bases from V and 2 bases from J, leaving 12 bases between.

The chain couples TRBV11-2 to TRBJ2-7; D is possibly TRBD1 (5 bases). Looked up from germline, CDR1 is SGHAT and CDR2 is FQNNGV. Trimming took off 5 bases at V and 2 bases at J, with 19 bases between the two ends. There are 16 residues in the CDR3. DNA for the CDR3: TGTGCCAGCAGCCGGTGGGTAGGGGTCCTAACCTACGAGCAGTACTTC. It specifies CASSRWVGVLTYEQYF.

This clonotype was detected many times. This chain links TRBV27 with TRBJ1-6; TRBD1 is a possible D gene (6 bases). The germline V gene has CDR1 MNHEY and CDR2 SMNVEV (reference sequence). The V and J ends lost 4 bases and 13 bases respectively, with 17 bases between them. The CDR3 length is 14 residues. Here the CDR3 DNA reads TGTGCCAGCAGTTCGGGGGCAGGGAAGGGGCCCCTCCACTTT. This gives the protein CASSSGAGKGPLHF.

This clonotype was seen ten or more times. This chain joins TRBV28 and TRBJ1-5; TRBD1 is a possible D gene (6 bases). Per germline, CDR1 MDHEN and CDR2 SYDVKM. The CDR3 sequence is 13 residues long. V dropped 6 bases and J dropped 9 bases, with 15 bases sitting between them. The CDR3 loop is CASRRTVVWPQHF. CDR3 nucleotide sequence: TGTGCCAGCAGACGGACAGTAGTTTGGCCCCAGCATTTT.

This clonotype was counted ten times or more. The chain uses TRBV28 and TRBJ2-7; 10 bases map to TRBD2. This CDR3 region has 19 residues. The germline V gene encodes CDR1 MDHEN and CDR2 SYDVKM. J lost 1 base, V lost 3 bases, and 15 bases had no gene match. The CDR3: CASSFPSGLAGVKSYEQYF. DNA for the CDR3: TGTGCCAGCAGTTTCCCGTCGGGGCTAGCGGGAGTCAAATCCTACGAGCAGTACTTC.

This clonotype was seen repeatedly, ten times or more. The genes are TRBV2 and TRBJ1-5; no reliable D call. Looked up from germline, CDR1 is SNHLY and CDR2 is FYNNEI. The CDR3 runs 15 residues. Trimming took off 3 bases at V and 5 bases at J, with 14 bases between the two ends. CDR3 DNA sequence: TGTGCCAGCAGTGACTATAGTGCGGGGTATCAGCCCCAGCATTTT. Translated: CASSDYSAGYQPQHF.

Ten or more counts support this clonotype. This chain joins TRBV28 and TRBJ1-2; D ambiguous. V was pared by 10 bases and J by 0 bases, with 9 bases between. The CDR3 is 12 amino acids. CDR1 and CDR2 (germline): MDHEN, SYDVKM. In nucleotides, the CDR3 is TGTGCCATCTCGTCCCCTAACTATGGCTACACCTTC. Translating gives CAISSPNYGYTF.

The sample holds many counts of this clonotype. The chain uses TRBV7-9 and TRBJ2-5; D remains unclear. V lost 2 bases and J lost 2, with 12 bases in between. Germline V gives CDR1 SEHNR, CDR2 FQNEAQ (reference sequence). The CDR3 spans 15 residues. The CDR3 loop reads CASSLLADLQETQYF. CDR3 nucleotide sequence: TGTGCCAGCAGCTTATTGGCGGATCTACAAGAGACCCAGTACTTC.

The sample holds many counts of this clonotype. CDR3 bases: TGTGCCAGCAGCGTAGGGAACGGTAATCAGCCCCAGCATTTT. It is translated as CASSVGNGNQPQHF. The chain is built from TRBV9 and TRBJ1-5; D unresolved. The germline gives CDR1 SGDLS, CDR2 YYNGEE. Trimming took 0 bases from V and 4 from J, leaving 8 bases between them. This CDR3 comprises 14 residues.

At least ten counts were recorded for this clonotype. V usage is TRBV4-1 and J usage is TRBJ1-1; D perhaps matches TRBD1 (6 bases). The V end lost 3 bases, the J end lost 3 bases, and 14 bases lay between the germline ends. The CDR3 is 15 residues long. Germline V CDR1 and CDR2: MGHRA, YSYEKL. CDR3 loop: CASSQIGTMDTEAFF. In DNA form, the CDR3 reads TGCGCCAGCAGCCAGATCGGGACAATGGACACTGAAGCTTTCTTT.

This sequence joins TRBV5-1 and TRBJ2-4; perhaps D is TRBD1 or TRBD2 (5 bases each). The CDR3 consists of 14 residues. Germline-derived CDR1 and CDR2 are SGHRS and YFSETQ. The ends were cut back, 0 bases at V and 6 bases at J, with 10 bases in the middle. The CDR3 here is CASSLGLGTNIQYF. The CDR3 region has the DNA TGCGCCAGCAGCTTGGGATTAGGGACAAACATTCAGTACTTC. Combining the CDR3 with reference TRBV5-1 and TRBJ2-4 gives the whole variable domain KAGVTQTPRYLIKTRGQQVTLSCSPISGHRSVSWYQQTPGQGLQFLFEYFSETQRNKGNFPGRFSGRQFSNSRSEMNVSTLELGDSALYLCASSLGLGTNIQYFGAGTRLSVL.

In its sample, this clonotype was seen many times. The rearrangement joins TRBV12-3 or TRBV12-4 to TRBJ2-2; D gene uncertain. This CDR3 has 16 amino acids. V was trimmed by 6 bases and J by 1 base, leaving 15 bases between them. The DNA for the CDR3 is TGTGCCAGCAGGCTGGGGAATCGACTGAACACCGGGGAGCTGTTTTTT. It translates to CASRLGNRLNTGELFF.

This clonotype came up many times. The CDR3 loop reads CASSNREPGNTIYF. In nucleotides, the CDR3 is TGTGCCAGCAGCAACAGGGAACCTGGAAACACCATATATTTT. This chain joins TRBV2 and TRBJ1-3; tentative D call: TRBD1 (6 bases). The germline CDR1 and CDR2 sequences are SNHLY and FYNNEI. This CDR3 has 14 residues. V was cut by 6 bases and J by 2 bases, with 11 bases left in between.

The sample holds many counts of this clonotype. This chain joins TRBV6-5 and TRBJ1-1; D unclear. The germline gives CDR1 MNHEY, CDR2 SVGAGI. V was trimmed by 1 base and J by 4 bases, leaving 7 bases between them. The CDR3 loop spans 13 amino acids. The CDR3 DNA follows: TGTGCCAGCAGTTACTACAGTGGCACTGAAGCTTTCTTT. It specifies CASSYYSGTEAFF.

This clonotype appeared a few times. J is TRBJ2-7 and V is TRBV5-1; TRBD1 matches at 9 bases. The CDR3 extends over 16 amino acids. The V gene end was trimmed by 7 bases and the J gene end by 4 bases; junction bases not matched to a gene: 15. Germline lookup yields CDR1 SGHRS and CDR2 YFSETQ. The CDR3 region is CASRPTPGQGAYEQYF. CDR3 nucleotides: TGCGCCAGCCGACCCACCCCGGGACAGGGTGCATACGAGCAGTACTTC. The full variable domain, rest sourced from reference TRBV5-1 and TRBJ2-7, is KAGVTQTPRYLIKTRGQQVTLSCSPISGHRSVSWYQQTPGQGLQFLFEYFSETQRNKGNFPGRFSGRQFSNSRSEMNVSTLELGDSALYLCASRPTPGQGAYEQYFGPGTRLTVT.